This T cell receptor (beta chain) was recorded in a study of T cell responses to AZD1222 COVID-19 vaccine. Remarks on this clone: Antigen unknown.

The V gene's germline CDR1 is SGHTA and CDR2 FQGNSA. The ends were cut back, 5 bases at V and 1 base at J, with 14 bases in the middle. This CDR3 contains 15 residues. Overall study findings and caveats: There were repertoire samples only from the period after the peak T cell response. Researchers report vaccine-associated CD4 TCRs spanning spike, with dominance at 160-218 and 743-854. A reported finding is that nearly half of spike-specific TCRs target unmutated variant regions. In a largely white British group with more females than males, clonal diversity was possibly underestimated.

The assay was immunoSEQ multiplex PCR, and TCRdb's table has in-frame clones only and misses some. The sample holds over 150,000 clones, roughly 92% seen once. The TCR sequence derives from an adult who received the AZD1222 COVID-19 vaccine. The sequences come from peripheral blood, collected 28 days after the second AZD1222 dose. V gene TRBV7-2 combines with J gene TRBJ1-1; a weak D match, TRBD1 (5 bases). The CDR3 reads CASSPREGWNTEAFF. In nucleotides, the CDR3 is TGTGCCAGCAGCCCAAGAGAGGGGTGGAACACTGAAGCTTTCTTT.